These 2 T cell receptor beta chains came from one sample sequenced in a study of sequential checkpoint blockade in melanoma. The treatment denotes: randomized to nivolumab then ipilimumab (arm A) or the reverse (arm B). Repertoires were generated with immunoSEQ multiplex PCR, while TCRdb's copy carries only in-frame clones and drops some. This sample has roughly 2,800 clones, with 18% found just once. The specimen was tumor tissue (inferred from file names), collected from a patient given nivolumab and ipilimumab in sequence. The receptor set was obtained from a human donor with melanoma.

By its share, this clone is medium-sized. The CDR3 loop reads CASSLPSSGSSDTQYF. The CDR3, as DNA: TGTGCCAGCAGTCTCCCCTCTAGCGGGAGCTCAGATACGCAGTATTTT. The gene calls are TRBV28 and TRBJ2-3, with 10 positions matching TRBD2. Germline CDR1 reads MDHEN; CDR2 reads SYDVKM. J lost 4 bases, V lost 5 bases, and 9 bases had no gene match. The CDR3 runs 16 residues.

There are many counts of this clone. V is TRBV23-1 and J is TRBJ1-2; D is unresolved. TRBV23-1 is recorded as an ORF, its role being uncertain. The V end lost 6 bases, the J end lost 0 bases, and 8 bases lay between the germline ends. CDR3 length equals 13 residues. CDR3 DNA: TGCGCCAGCAGCCGCACTCCTAACTATGGCTACACCTTC. Amino acids: CASSRTPNYGYTF.